The 5 T cell receptor beta chains in this list originate from one sample, sequenced in a study of technical replicates of blood from a few donors. Here immunoSEQ multiplex PCR was the method, and the copy in TCRdb shows in-frame clones only, minus some. The table has fewer than 100,000 clones, approximately 97% seen once; the top ten hold around 0.18%. The sequenced material came from T cells isolated from PBMCs. These receptors all come from a human donor in good health.

The DNA for the CDR3 is TGTGCCAGTAGTACCCGGACAGGGACTGAAGCTTTCTTT. Its translation: CASSTRTGTEAFF. This sequence joins TRBV19 and TRBJ1-1; TRBD1 aligns across 8 bases. The junction had 3 bases not matched to a gene; V was cut back by 4 bases and J by 5 bases. CDR3 length equals 13 residues. The germline V gene has CDR1 LNHDA and CDR2 SQIVND (reference sequence). Full variable domain (rest looked up from reference TRBV19 and TRBJ1-1): DGGITQSPKYLFRKEGQNVTLSCEQNLNHDAMYWYRQDPGQGLRLIYYSQIVNDFQKGDIAEGYSVSREKKESFPLTVTSAQKNPTAFYLCASSTRTGTEAFFGQGTRLTVV.

V is TRBV5-4 and J is TRBJ2-3; weak D call: TRBD1 (6 bases). CDR1 is SGHNT and CDR2 is YYREEE in the germline V gene (reference sequence). This CDR3 is 17 amino acids long. V was trimmed by 4 bases and J by 4 bases, leaving 22 bases between them. CDR3 sequence (DNA): TGTGCCAGCAGCCCTTCTGAGGGGGTGGAGTTTGCAGATACGCAGTATTTT. Its translation: CASSPSEGVEFADTQYF.

The J gene is TRBJ2-7, the V gene TRBV5-4, with TRBD2 identical over 12 bases. Germline-derived CDR1 and CDR2 are SGHNT and YYREEE (reference sequence). The CDR3 loop spans 15 amino acids. Germline trimming cut 4 bases from V and 2 bases from J; bases unmatched to any gene: 4. The CDR3 DNA is TGTGCCAGCAGCCCAGGACTAGCGGGGACCTACGAGCAGTACTTC. It encodes CASSPGLAGTYEQYF.

The chain has TRBV27 and TRBJ1-1; weak D call: TRBD1 (5 bases). There are 15 residues in the CDR3. V was pared by 6 bases and J by 5 bases, with 19 bases between. CDR1 is MNHEY, CDR2 SMNVEV, per germline (reference sequence). CDR3 sequence: CASSSSGELETEAFF. DNA for the CDR3: TGTGCCAGCAGCTCCTCGGGGGAGTTGGAGACTGAAGCTTTCTTT.

CDR3 sequence reads: CASSPIGGDTQYF. The CDR3 coding sequence is TGTGCCAGCAGCCCTATCGGAGGAGATACGCAGTATTTT. The chain carries TRBV5-4 and TRBJ2-3, with D maybe TRBD2 (5 bases). CDR1 is SGHNT, CDR2 YYREEE, per germline (reference sequence). The V end was cut by 4 bases, the J end by 5 bases, with 11 bases between. This CDR3 is built from 13 residues.